The next 30 T cell receptor beta chains were all read from a single sample in a study of radiation and T cells in renal cell carcinoma. Specified time point: blood 2 weeks post-SBRT. The treatment is: 15 Gy SBRT to primary tumor, nephrectomy 4 weeks later. The protocol was immunoSEQ multiplex PCR, while the TCRdb copy is restricted to in-frame clones and leaves out a portion. The table lists under 150,000 clones, approximately 75% of them singletons. Source: blood, taken from a patient whose treatment included radiotherapy and nephrectomy. The receptors were sampled from a woman aged 55-69 years with renal cell carcinoma.

The chain joins TRBV18 to TRBJ2-2; D is ambiguous. The ends were cut back, 6 bases at V and 2 bases at J, with 13 bases in the middle. The CDR3 is made up of 15 amino acids. Germline V gene data show CDR1 as KGHSH and CDR2 as LQKENI. The CDR3 reads CASSQRVGNTGELFF. For the CDR3, the DNA is TGTGCCAGCTCCCAAAGAGTTGGAAACACCGGGGAGCTGTTTTTT.

This chain joins TRBV2 and TRBJ1-2, with no clear D. The CDR3 is made up of 14 amino acids. Trimming pared 2 bases from V and 4 bases from J, leaving 11 bases between. Germline V gene sequence: CDR1 SNHLY, CDR2 FYNNEI. Here the CDR3 reads CASSEREGPYGYTF. CDR3 nucleotide sequence: TGTGCCAGCAGTGAACGAGAGGGCCCCTATGGCTACACCTTC.

The chain combines TRBV10-2 with TRBJ1-6, with D hard to call. Looked up from germline, CDR1 is WSHSY and CDR2 is SAAADI. The CDR3 is 18 amino acids. The V gene lost 4 bases and the J gene lost 0 bases, with 16 bases spanning the gap. CDR3 nucleotide sequence: TGCGCCAGCAGTGCCGGGATACTCCTGAGCTCCTATAATTCACCCCTCCACTTT. Translating gives CASSAGILLSSYNSPLHF.

This clone was observed a single time. V usage is TRBV7-2 and J usage is TRBJ2-5; D might be TRBD2 (6 bases). In germline, CDR1 is SGHTA, CDR2 FQGNSA. CDR3 length equals 13 residues. The ends were cut back, 4 bases at V and 5 bases at J, with 11 bases in the middle. This CDR3 reads CASSWASVETQYF. As DNA, the CDR3 is TGTGCCAGCAGCTGGGCTAGCGTGGAGACCCAGTACTTC. Filled out from reference TRBV7-2 and TRBJ2-5, the complete variable domain reads GAGVSQSPSNKVTEKGKDVELRCDPISGHTALYWYRQSLGQGLEFLIYFQGNSAPDKSGLPSDRFSAERTGGSVSTLTIQRTQQEDSAVYLCASSWASVETQYFGPGTRLLVL.

The chain couples TRBV5-5 to TRBJ1-1; TRBD1 might be the D (6 bases). Germline CDR1 reads SGHKS; CDR2 reads YYEKEE (reference sequence). The V gene lost 0 bases and the J gene lost 2 bases, with 14 bases spanning the gap. The CDR3 consists of 16 residues. CDR3 sequence (DNA): TGTGCCAGCAGCTTGGAAGGTCCAGGGGTCAACACTGAAGCTTTCTTT. Encoded protein: CASSLEGPGVNTEAFF. Complete variable domain (other parts from reference TRBV5-5 and TRBJ1-1): DAGVTQSPTHLIKTRGQQVTLRCSPISGHKSVSWYQQVLGQGPQFIFQYYEKEERGRGNFPDRFSARQFPNYSSELNVNALLLGDSALYLCASSLEGPGVNTEAFFGQGTRLTVV.

This chain joins TRBV4-3 and TRBJ1-2; perhaps TRBD1 as D (6 bases). CDR3 length equals 16 residues. Trimming left V 1 base short and J 9 bases short, with 21 bases between. Germline loops: CDR1 LGHNA, CDR2 YSLEER. The CDR3 nucleotides are TGCGCCAGCAGCCAAGGCCCGGGGGGGACATTTCCCCGCTACACCTTC. It specifies CASSQGPGGTFPRYTF.

This rearrangement joins TRBV28 to TRBJ2-7; D may be TRBD1 or TRBD2 (7 bases each). Germline V gene lookup returns CDR1 MDHEN and CDR2 SYDVKM. V gave up 8 bases and J gave up 5 bases, with 31 bases separating them. This CDR3 has 18 residues. CDR3: CASGWLGGGAGFENEQYF. CDR3 sequence (DNA): TGTGCCAGCGGGTGGTTGGGAGGGGGCGCAGGTTTTGAGAACGAGCAGTACTTC.

This chain joins TRBV4-1 and TRBJ1-4; a possible D gene is TRBD1 (6 bases). This CDR3 has 13 amino acids. The V gene lost 4 bases and the J gene lost 11 bases, with 14 bases spanning the gap. Germline-derived CDR1 and CDR2 are MGHRA and YSYEKL. This CDR3 is CASSLQGREKLFF. CDR3 bases: TGCGCCAGCAGCCTACAGGGAAGGGAGAAACTGTTTTTT.

The rearrangement joins TRBV28 to TRBJ2-3; 8 bases are a match to TRBD1. The trim removed 6 bases at V and 5 bases at J, leaving 1 base unmatched. The CDR3 loop spans 12 amino acids. The V gene's germline CDR1 is MDHEN and CDR2 SYDVKM. The CDR3 sequence is CASRGQVDTQYF. DNA of the CDR3: TGTGCCAGCAGGGGACAGGTAGATACGCAGTATTTT.

The CDR3: CASGTSTDTQYF. CDR3 coding DNA: TGTGCCAGCGGCACTAGCACAGATACGCAGTATTTT. V gene TRBV7-4 combines with J gene TRBJ2-3; D remains ambiguous. V lost 8 bases to trimming and J lost 0 bases, with 6 bases between them. The germline CDR1 and CDR2 sequences are SGHVT and SQSDAQ. The CDR3 length is 12 residues. The full variable domain, its missing parts supplied by reference TRBV7-4 and TRBJ2-3, is GAGVSQSPRYKVAKRGRDVALRCDSISGHVTLYWYRQTLGQGSEVLTYSQSDAQRDKSGRPSGRFSAERPERSVSTLKIQRTEQGDSAVYLCASGTSTDTQYFGPGTRLTVL.

The V call is TRBV7-8, the J call TRBJ1-2; tentatively, D is TRBD1 (6 bases). Germline V gives CDR1 SGHVS, CDR2 FQNEAQ. V lost 8 bases and J 1 base, leaving 14 bases between the germline ends. The CDR3 totals 14 residues. DNA for the CDR3: TGTGCCAGCTCCCCCGGGGGCCTTAACTATGGCTACACCTTC. Protein product: CASSPGGLNYGYTF.

The chain combines TRBV19 with TRBJ1-4, with a tentative D call TRBD1 (5 bases). The CDR3 is 15 residues long. Trimming removed 5 bases at V and 7 bases at J, with 17 bases between. Germline loops: CDR1 LNHDA, CDR2 SQIVND (reference sequence). CDR3 DNA: TGTGCCAGTAGTGACGAACAGGTCCAATTTGAAAAACTGTTTTTT. Translation: CASSDEQVQFEKLFF.

The chain carries TRBV4-1 and TRBJ1-4; 7 bases align to TRBD1. Trimming cost V 3 bases and J 0 bases; bases outside gene matches: 19. Germline V gene lookup returns CDR1 MGHRA and CDR2 YSYEKL. This CDR3 has 21 residues. CDR3 sequence reads: CASSQIPSVTGILATNEKLFF. The CDR3 nucleotides read TGCGCCAGCAGCCAGATTCCCTCCGTGACAGGGATACTTGCAACTAATGAAAAACTGTTTTTT.

The CDR3 DNA reads as TGCGCCAGCAGCCCCTTGGGGACTAGCCCCGACAATGAGCAGTTCTTC. Translated, it gives CASSPLGTSPDNEQFF. J is TRBJ2-1 and V is TRBV4-3, with TRBD2 matching over 9 bases. In germline, CDR1 is LGHNA, CDR2 YSLEER. Trimming at V came to 4 bases and at J to 5 bases, leaving 9 bases not matched to a gene. This CDR3 comprises 16 residues.

V gene TRBV7-8 combines with J gene TRBJ1-4; D not resolved. The CDR3 loop spans 16 amino acids. V was clipped by 5 bases and J by 3 bases, with 16 bases between them. Germline V gene data show CDR1 as SGHVS and CDR2 as FQNEAQ. CDR3 nucleotide sequence: TGTGCCAGCAGCCTCCAACCGGGGTACGCTAATGAAAAACTGTTTTTT. Its protein is CASSLQPGYANEKLFF. The variable domain in full, completed from reference TRBV7-8 and TRBJ1-4, reads GAGVSQSPRYKVAKRGQDVALRCDPISGHVSLFWYQQALGQGPEFLTYFQNEAQLDKSGLPSDRFFAERPEGSVSTLKIQRTQQEDSAVYLCASSLQPGYANEKLFFGSGTQLSVL.

V gene TRBV6-1 combines with J gene TRBJ1-4, with D tentatively TRBD1 (5 bases). The germline CDR1 and CDR2 sequences are MNHNS and SASEGT. CDR3 length: 13 amino acids. Deletions cut 7 bases from V and 11 bases from J, with 17 bases between. CDR3 sequence reads: CASTLRDPTKLFF. CDR3 in DNA: TGTGCCAGCACACTCCGGGACCCTACTAAACTGTTTTTT.

The rearrangement links TRBV27 to TRBJ1-6, with D hard to call. CDR3 length: 14 amino acids. In germline, CDR1 is MNHEY, CDR2 SMNVEV (reference sequence). V lost 7 bases and J lost 13, with 20 bases in between. This CDR3 reads CASTDPQFSIPLHF. The CDR3 DNA is TGTGCCAGCACCGACCCTCAGTTCTCCATCCCCCTCCACTTT.

This clone was seen once. Other DNA sequences from this sample encode an identical CDR3 as well. The genes are TRBV2 and TRBJ2-5, with 11 bases identical to TRBD2. V lost 3 bases to trimming and J lost 5 bases; unmatched junction nucleotides: 5. Germline loops: CDR1 SNHLY, CDR2 FYNNEI. CDR3 length equals 15 residues. CDR3 in DNA: TGTGCCAGCAGTGAGGCTAGCGGGGGGTGGGAGACCCAGTACTTC. Encoded protein: CASSEASGGWETQYF.

The rearrangement uses TRBV2 and TRBJ1-1; D is unclear. In germline, CDR1 is SNHLY, CDR2 FYNNEI. Trimming shortened V by 2 bases and J by 1 base, and 11 bases separated the two germline ends. The CDR3 contains 15 residues. CDR3 residues: CASSELRAQNTEAFF. CDR3 DNA: TGTGCCAGCAGTGAATTGAGGGCCCAGAACACTGAAGCTTTCTTT. The whole variable domain, filled in from reference TRBV2 and TRBJ1-1, reads EPEVTQTPSHQVTQMGQEVILRCVPISNHLYFYWYRQILGQKVEFLVSFYNNEISEKSEIFDDQFSVERPDGSNFTLKIRSTKLEDSAMYFCASSELRAQNTEAFFGQGTRLTVV.

DNA of the CDR3: TGTGCCAGCAGCCAAGACGTAGGGGTAGGAGAGACCCAGTACTTC. Translated, it gives CASSQDVGVGETQYF. The rearrangement links TRBV14 to TRBJ2-5; weak D call: TRBD1 (5 bases). V was pared by 0 bases and J by 4 bases, with 12 bases between. In germline, CDR1 is SGHDN, CDR2 FVKESK. The CDR3 totals 15 residues.

This clone appeared a single time. V and J are TRBV6-1 and TRBJ1-1; TRBD1 agrees at 7 bases. The CDR3 runs to 13 residues. Germline lookup yields CDR1 MNHNS and CDR2 SASEGT. The ends lost 8 bases at V and 8 bases at J; junction bases unmatched: 11. CDR3 sequence reads: CASGTLPRGEAFF. The CDR3 region has the DNA TGTGCCAGCGGAACCCTCCCCAGGGGGGAAGCTTTCTTT.

The chain carries TRBV29-1 and TRBJ1-1; maybe TRBD1 (5 bases). V was cut by 3 bases and J by 1 base, with 6 bases left in between. Germline V CDR1 and CDR2: SQVTM, ANQGSEA. The CDR3 loop spans 12 amino acids. The CDR3 loop is CSVEQGNTEAFF. CDR3 bases: TGCAGCGTTGAGCAGGGGAACACTGAAGCTTTCTTT.

V gene TRBV19 combines with J gene TRBJ1-2; D ambiguous. Trimming left V 1 base short and J 5 bases short, with 14 bases between. The CDR3 runs to 15 residues. Germline V lookup: CDR1 LNHDA, CDR2 SQIVND (reference sequence). The CDR3 region has the DNA TGTGCCAGTAGTATAGTATGGCATGACCCATATGGCTACACCTTC. It codes for CASSIVWHDPYGYTF.

The V call is TRBV13, the J call TRBJ1-2; 9 bases fit TRBD1. Trimming cost V 5 bases and J 7 bases; bases outside gene matches: 11. Germline V gene sequence: CDR1 PRHDT, CDR2 FYEKMQ (reference sequence). The CDR3 length is 15 residues. This chain's CDR3 is CASSPQGAATLGYTF. CDR3 coding DNA: TGTGCCAGCAGCCCACAGGGGGCCGCTACACTTGGCTACACCTTC.

A few counts support this clone. V usage is TRBV2 and J usage is TRBJ2-2, with 7 bases identical to TRBD1. Germline assignment: CDR1 SNHLY and CDR2 FYNNEI. The CDR3 contains 15 residues. Trimming took 0 bases from V and 5 from J; bases not matched to a gene: 3. This chain's CDR3 is CASSEAGGGTGELFF. As DNA, the CDR3 is TGTGCCAGCAGTGAAGCAGGGGGCGGAACCGGGGAGCTGTTTTTT.

The CDR3 loop is CASSLGAYEQYF. As DNA, the CDR3 is TGCGCCAGCAGCTTGGGGGCATACGAGCAGTACTTC. This rearrangement joins TRBV5-1 to TRBJ2-7; D not resolved. Germline V gives CDR1 SGHRS, CDR2 YFSETQ. V lost 0 bases, J lost 4 bases, and 5 bases lay in between. The CDR3 is 12 residues long.

The chain is built from TRBV20-1 and TRBJ1-1; D unresolved. The CDR3 consists of 11 residues. The ends were cut back, 6 bases at V and 10 bases at J, with 15 bases in the middle. The germline V gene has CDR1 DFQATT and CDR2 SNEGSKA (reference sequence). DNA for the CDR3: TGCAGTGCCCCGGGTCGCCAAGGAGCTTTCTTT. Its protein product is CSAPGRQGAFF.

The V call is TRBV7-3, the J call TRBJ2-3; 8 bases are shared with TRBD1. With 3 bases clipped from V and 0 bases from J, the junction kept 8 bases outside the gene matches. In germline, CDR1 is SGHTA, CDR2 FQGTGA. The CDR3 covers 17 residues. The CDR3 reads CASSFSRGLSSTDTQYF. In DNA, the CDR3 is TGTGCCAGCAGCTTTAGCAGGGGGCTTTCTAGCACAGATACGCAGTATTTT.

The CDR3 DNA follows: TGCGCCAGCAGCTTGGACAGGGCGGGAACTGAAGCTTTCTTT. Residues: CASSLDRAGTEAFF. V is TRBV5-1 and J is TRBJ1-1; a possible D gene is TRBD1 (6 bases). The ends were cut back, 0 bases at V and 5 bases at J, with 11 bases in the middle. CDR1 is SGHRS and CDR2 is YFSETQ in the germline V gene. The CDR3 loop spans 14 amino acids.

The genes are TRBV7-2 and TRBJ2-5; 9 bases line up with TRBD1. With V trimmed by 5 bases and J by 4 bases, 5 bases remained unmatched. CDR1 and CDR2 (germline): SGHTA, FQGNSA. This CDR3 has 14 amino acids. CDR3 nucleotide sequence: TGTGCCAGCAGCGGACAGGGGTCCCGAGAGACCCAGTACTTC. Translation: CASSGQGSRETQYF.